What follows are 20 T cell receptor beta chains derived from one specimen sequenced in a study of blood T cells in healthy people across ages. The use of a sample-barcoded 5' primer and a J-beta primer mix characterized a second PCR of roughly 7 to 12 cycles. Using its own MiXCR run on the 5' RACE reads, TCRdb lists one record per CDR3 protein. Of about 1.8 million distinct CDR3 sequences listed, around half are singletons. Material: blood. These receptors were taken from a woman aged 40 to 49 in good health.

The chain joins TRBV5-1 to TRBJ2-7, with D maybe TRBD2 (5 bases). Germline values: CDR1 SGHRS, CDR2 YFSETQ. Trimming shortened V by 4 bases and J by 2 bases, and 19 bases separated the two germline ends. This CDR3 has 16 residues. In nucleotides, the CDR3 is TGCGCCAGCAGCCCGGGAAGGAGAGTCGGTGCCTACGAGCAGTACTTC. The encoded protein is CASSPGRRVGAYEQYF. Combining the CDR3 with reference TRBV5-1 and TRBJ2-7 gives the whole variable domain KAGVTQTPRYLIKTRGQQVTLSCSPISGHRSVSWYQQTPGQGLQFLFEYFSETQRNKGNFPGRFSGRQFSNSRSEMNVSTLELGDSALYLCASSPGRRVGAYEQYFGPGTRLTVT.

This chain uses TRBV11-2 with TRBJ2-3; D not resolved. CDR1 is SGHAT, CDR2 FQNNGV, per germline. The length of the CDR3 is 14 residues. Trimming shortened V by 5 bases and J by 3 bases, and 12 bases separated the two germline ends. CDR3 loop: CASSIGLGTDTQYF. The CDR3 region has the DNA TGTGCCAGCAGCATTGGGCTGGGAACAGATACGCAGTATTTT.

The chain recombines TRBV6-5 with TRBJ2-3; 7 nucleotides line up with TRBD1. CDR3 length equals 15 residues. V dropped 7 bases and J dropped 3; count of bases not matched to a gene: 10. CDR1 MNHEY and CDR2 SVGAGI come from the germline V gene. CDR3 amino acids: CASTNRAGGTDTQYF. In nucleotides, the CDR3 is TGTGCCAGCACCAACCGGGCAGGGGGAACAGATACGCAGTATTTT.

This clonotype has more than one count but fewer than ten. The chain has TRBV28 and TRBJ1-5, with a possible D match to TRBD1 (6 bases). V was clipped by 5 bases and J by 2 bases, with 16 bases between them. CDR3 length: 16 residues. Looked up from germline, CDR1 is MDHEN and CDR2 is SYDVKM. The CDR3: CASSLREGGGNQPQHF. CDR3 sequence (DNA): TGTGCCAGCAGTCTGAGGGAGGGGGGGGGCAATCAGCCCCAGCATTTT.

This clonotype was seen a few times. The gene calls are TRBV7-2 and TRBJ2-3; 12 bases are a match to TRBD2. CDR1 is SGHTA and CDR2 is FQGNSA in the germline V gene. The CDR3 loop spans 19 amino acids. V shed 5 bases, J shed 1 base, and the junction held 13 bases outside the gene matches. CDR3 DNA sequence: TGTGCCAGCAGCCTGCGCCCTAGCGGGGGGGCCACTGGCACAGATACGCAGTATTTT. Its translation: CASSLRPSGGATGTDTQYF.

The chain couples TRBV25-1 to TRBJ1-6; D is unresolved. Germline-derived CDR1 and CDR2 are MGHDK and SYGVNS. The V gene lost 4 bases and the J gene lost 8 bases, with 12 bases spanning the gap. The CDR3 is 14 amino acids. This chain's CDR3 is CASSGRNRDSPLHF. CDR3 in DNA: TGTGCCAGCAGTGGCCGGAACAGAGATTCACCCCTCCACTTT.

This chain links TRBV20-1 with TRBJ2-5; 8 nucleotides agree with TRBD2. The trim removed 2 bases at V and 2 bases at J, leaving 4 bases unmatched. The CDR3 has 14 residues. CDR1 is DFQATT, CDR2 SNEGSKA, per germline (reference sequence). The CDR3, as DNA: TGCAGTGCTAGACCGGGGGGGGCACAAGAGACCCAGTACTTC. Translation gives CSARPGGAQETQYF.

This clonotype was seen a handful of times. The genes are TRBV20-1 and TRBJ2-5; D unresolved. The V end was cut by 3 bases, the J end by 7 bases, with 9 bases between. In germline, CDR1 is DFQATT, CDR2 SNEGSKA (reference sequence). This CDR3 is 11 amino acids long. Written as DNA, the CDR3 is TGCAGTGCTAGTCCGGAAACGACCCAGTACTTC. This encodes CSASPETTQYF.

The chain combines TRBV5-1 with TRBJ1-4, with TRBD1 identical over 10 bases. The CDR3 is 14 amino acids. The V gene end was trimmed by 5 bases and the J gene end by 8 bases; junction bases not matched to a gene: 6. Germline CDR1 reads SGHRS; CDR2 reads YFSETQ. The CDR3 loop reads CASRFGTGAEKLFF. CDR3 DNA: TGCGCCAGCAGATTTGGGACAGGGGCGGAAAAACTGTTTTTT.

The gene calls are TRBV7-2 and TRBJ2-3; no firm D call. V lost 5 bases to trimming and J lost 9 bases, with 12 bases between them. The CDR3 length is 12 residues. Germline CDR1 SGHTA, CDR2 FQGNSA. Here the CDR3 reads CASSPVTRTQYF. The CDR3 coding sequence is TGTGCCAGCAGCCCCGTAACCCGAACGCAGTATTTT.

The table lists this clonotype with a few counts. V and J are TRBV6-6 and TRBJ2-7, with D perhaps TRBD1 (6 bases). V was clipped by 4 bases and J by 1 base, with 17 bases between them. This CDR3 has 16 amino acids. Per the germline V gene, CDR1 is MNHNY and CDR2 is SVGAGI (reference sequence). CDR3 coding DNA: TGTGCCAGCAGTTCGAGACAGGCCAAATTTTCCTACGAGCAGTACTTC. Residues: CASSSRQAKFSYEQYF.

J is TRBJ2-7 and V is TRBV18; D is possibly TRBD1 (6 bases). The J call is in doubt because the DNA end fits TRBJ2-5 better. Germline assignment: CDR1 KGHSH and CDR2 LQKENI. CDR3 length: 14 residues. As DNA, the CDR3 is TGTGCCAGCTCACCTATCCGGGACACAGAGACCCAGTACTTC. It is translated as CASSPIRDTETQYF.

The DNA for the CDR3 is TGTGCCAGCTCACCAATGTTAGAGACCCAGTACTTC. Amino acids: CASSPMLETQYF. The rearrangement uses TRBV18 and TRBJ2-7, with D unclear. The J call may be incorrect, as the DNA end agrees better with TRBJ2-5. Looked up from germline, CDR1 is KGHSH and CDR2 is LQKENI. The CDR3 runs to 12 residues.

This clonotype has only a few counts. The V gene is TRBV5-1, the J gene TRBJ2-5, with D perhaps matching TRBD1 (6 bases). The V gene's germline CDR1 is SGHRS and CDR2 YFSETQ. The germline V and J ends were trimmed by 3 bases and 5 bases, with 14 bases remaining between them. This CDR3 contains 14 residues. In DNA, the CDR3 is TGCGCCAGCAGCTACGGACAGCCGGCGGAGACCCAGTACTTC. It yields the protein CASSYGQPAETQYF.

The chain uses TRBV9 and TRBJ2-4; 8 bases line up with TRBD2. Near its end, the DNA agrees better with TRBJ2-7, so the J call may be wrong. This CDR3 region has 15 residues. Germline CDR1 is SGDLS and CDR2 is YYNGEE. CDR3 in amino acids: CASSEGTVAGFEQYF. CDR3 in DNA: TGTGCCAGCAGCGAAGGGACGGTAGCGGGGTTCGAGCAGTACTTC.

The chain is built from TRBV7-9 and TRBJ2-3; D not certain. The CDR3 covers 12 residues. V gave up 5 bases and J gave up 6 bases, with 9 bases separating them. The germline gives CDR1 SEHNR, CDR2 FQNEAQ (reference sequence). The CDR3 DNA follows: TGTGCCAGCAGCGGCAGCTTCGATACGCAGTATTTT. Translation gives CASSGSFDTQYF.

The V and J genes are TRBV4-3 and TRBJ1-2; TRBD1 agrees at 9 bases. The CDR3 extends over 15 amino acids. The V and J ends lost 0 bases and 8 bases, in that order; junction bases with no gene match: 7. Germline CDR1 LGHNA, CDR2 YSLEER. CDR3 bases: TGCGCCAGCAGCCAAGATCAAACAGGGGGCTGGGGCTACACCTTC. Translated: CASSQDQTGGWGYTF.

The CDR3 DNA sequence: TGTGCCACCAGTGATCCGCTGTTGGACAACTACGAGCAGTACTTC. Amino acid sequence: CATSDPLLDNYEQYF. The V and J genes are TRBV24-1 and TRBJ2-7; maybe TRBD1 (5 bases). The CDR3 runs to 15 residues. The V end lost 3 bases, the J end lost 3 bases, and 14 bases lay between the germline ends. Germline assignment: CDR1 KGHDR and CDR2 SFDVKD.

There are a few counts of this clonotype. The chain employs TRBV10-3 and TRBJ2-4, with D perhaps TRBD1 (5 bases). Trimming cost V 4 bases and J 4 bases, with 8 bases left between them. CDR1 and CDR2 (germline): ENHRY, SYGVKD. The CDR3 covers 13 residues. The CDR3 region has the DNA TGTGCCATCAGTGCGAGACAGAAAAACATTCAGTACTTC. Residues: CAISARQKNIQYF.

V gene TRBV13 combines with J gene TRBJ2-3; 9 nucleotides match TRBD2. CDR1 and CDR2 (germline): PRHDT, FYEKMQ (reference sequence). The CDR3 is made up of 16 amino acids. Trimming took 2 bases from V and 5 from J; bases not matched to a gene: 8. CDR3 DNA sequence: TGTGCCAGCAGCTTAAATCAAGCGGGGGGACAAGATACGCAGTATTTT. Protein: CASSLNQAGGQDTQYF.